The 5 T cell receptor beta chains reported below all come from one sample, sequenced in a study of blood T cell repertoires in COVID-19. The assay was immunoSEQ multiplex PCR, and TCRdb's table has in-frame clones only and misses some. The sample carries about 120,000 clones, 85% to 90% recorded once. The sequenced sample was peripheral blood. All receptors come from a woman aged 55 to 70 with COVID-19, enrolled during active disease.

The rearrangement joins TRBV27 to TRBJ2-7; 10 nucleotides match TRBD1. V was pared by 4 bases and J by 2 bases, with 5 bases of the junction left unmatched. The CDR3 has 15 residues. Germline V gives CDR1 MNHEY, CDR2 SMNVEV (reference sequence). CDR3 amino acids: CASSWAGQGTYEQYF. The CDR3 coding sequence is TGTGCCAGCAGTTGGGCGGGACAGGGGACCTACGAGCAGTACTTC.

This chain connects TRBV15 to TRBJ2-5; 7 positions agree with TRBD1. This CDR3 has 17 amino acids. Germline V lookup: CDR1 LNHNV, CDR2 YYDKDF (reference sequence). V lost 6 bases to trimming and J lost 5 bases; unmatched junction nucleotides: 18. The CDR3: CATSSRPPPDREETQYF. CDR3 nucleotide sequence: TGTGCCACCAGTTCGCGTCCCCCCCCCGACAGGGAGGAGACCCAGTACTTC.

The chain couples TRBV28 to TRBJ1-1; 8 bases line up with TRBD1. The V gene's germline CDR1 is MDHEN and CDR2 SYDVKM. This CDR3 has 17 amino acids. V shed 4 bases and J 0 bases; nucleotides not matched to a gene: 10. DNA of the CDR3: TGTGCCAGCAGTTCGGACAGGGCTCCTTCTATGAACACTGAAGCTTTCTTT. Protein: CASSSDRAPSMNTEAFF.

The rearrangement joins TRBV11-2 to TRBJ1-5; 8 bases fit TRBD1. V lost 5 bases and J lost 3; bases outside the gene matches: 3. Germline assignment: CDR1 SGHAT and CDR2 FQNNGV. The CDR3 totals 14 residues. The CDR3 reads CASSRDRYNQPQHF. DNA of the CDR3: TGTGCCAGCAGCCGGGACAGGTACAATCAGCCCCAGCATTTT.

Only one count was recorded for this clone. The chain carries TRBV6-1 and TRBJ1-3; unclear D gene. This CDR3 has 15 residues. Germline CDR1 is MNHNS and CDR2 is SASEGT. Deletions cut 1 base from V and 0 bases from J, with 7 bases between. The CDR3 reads CASSEVPLSGNTIYF. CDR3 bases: TGTGCCAGCAGTGAAGTTCCTCTCTCTGGAAACACCATATATTTT.